This T cell receptor (beta chain) was identified in a study of type 1 and type 2 diabetes patients. The PCR template was genomic DNA. A primer set of 30 forward and 13 reverse primers amplified the CDR3. MiXCR, run by TCRdb on the multiplex PCR reads, gives a single entry per CDR3 protein. The table shows a few hundred thousand distinct CDR3 sequences, with around 47% occurring only once. The TCR was taken from a man aged 18 to 30 with type 2 diabetes. Sample: peripheral blood mononuclear cells (PBMCs).

The DNA of the CDR3 is TGTGCCAGCAGCTTAATGGAACCGAGACAGGGTCTTTCTGGGGCCAACGTCCTGACTTTC. This sequence encodes CASSLMEPRQGLSGANVLTF. The V gene is TRBV7-3, the J gene TRBJ2-6; 7 nucleotides match TRBD1. Unmatched junction bases numbered 13, after V lost 1 base and J lost 1 base. CDR3 length: 20 amino acids. Per the germline V gene, CDR1 is SGHTA and CDR2 is FQGTGA.